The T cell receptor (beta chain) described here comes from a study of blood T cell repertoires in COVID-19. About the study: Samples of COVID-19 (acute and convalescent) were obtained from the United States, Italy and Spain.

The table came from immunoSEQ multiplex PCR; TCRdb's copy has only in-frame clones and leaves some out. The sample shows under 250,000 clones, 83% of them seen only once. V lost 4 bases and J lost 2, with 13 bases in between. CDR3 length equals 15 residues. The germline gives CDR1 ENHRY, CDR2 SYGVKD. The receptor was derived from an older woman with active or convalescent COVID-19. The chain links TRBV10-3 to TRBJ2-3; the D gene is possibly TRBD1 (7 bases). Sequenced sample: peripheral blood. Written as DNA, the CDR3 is TGTGCCATCAGTGGCGGGACAGCTAACACAGATACGCAGTATTTT. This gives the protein CAISGGTANTDTQYF.